These T cell receptor beta chains were read from a single sample in a study of T-cell reconstitution after alpha-beta-depleted transplantation in children. Each CDR3 protein gets one entry after TCRdb re-called the PCR reads with MiXCR. Altogether almost 600,000 distinct CDR3 sequences are present, around 27% being singletons, with the ten largest covering 36%. Sample: PBMCs, taken before TCRalphabeta/CD19-depleted stem cell transplant. The receptors derive from a boy younger than two with Wiskott-Aldrich syndrome, due to receive a stem cell transplant. The CDR3 runs from the conserved cysteine through the conserved F or W. A D gene is named only where the DNA matches it firmly. Clone size appears in some rows only: once, few, many, or a class for an expanded clone.

v_gene	j_gene	abundance	d_gene	CDR3nt	CDR3aa
TRBV20-1	TRBJ2-5	.	.	TGCAGTGCTAGCTCTAGCCCCGTCGAGACCCAGTACTTC	CSASSSPVETQYF
TRBV5-1	TRBJ2-3	.	.	TGCGCCAGCCGAGTAGCGGTCACAGATACGCAGTATTTT	CASRVAVTDTQYF
TRBV7-9	TRBJ1-1	.	.	TGTGCCAGCAGCGCACAGGCGAACACTGAAGCTTTCTTT	CASSAQANTEAFF
TRBV9	TRBJ1-6	.	.	TGTGCCAGCAGCGTAGGGGCGGATTCACCCCTCCACTTT	CASSVGADSPLHF
TRBV7-2	TRBJ2-1	few	.	TGTGCCAGCAGCAGAGGGAGCGATGAGCAGTTCTTC	CASSRGSDEQFF
TRBV20-1	TRBJ2-7	.	TRBD2	TGCAGTGCTAGACCCAGGCTAGCGGTCTCCCCCTACGAGCAGTACTTC	CSARPRLAVSPYEQYF
TRBV20-1	TRBJ1-1	.	.	TGCAGTGCTATGCGAGGGACTGAAGCTTTCTTT	CSAMRGTEAFF
TRBV5-1	TRBJ1-1	few	.	TGCGCCAGCAGCTCGCAGGTGGGAAGCATCAAGAACACTGAAGCTTTCTTT	CASSSQVGSIKNTEAFF
TRBV4-1	TRBJ1-1	.	.	TGCGCCAGCAGCCAAGGACCCATCTTTACGGACACTGAAGCTTTCTTT	CASSQGPIFTDTEAFF
TRBV7-2	TRBJ2-1	few	.	TGTGCCAGCAGCTTAGAGCTGTCAGCGGCTGAGCAGTTCTTC	CASSLELSAAEQFF